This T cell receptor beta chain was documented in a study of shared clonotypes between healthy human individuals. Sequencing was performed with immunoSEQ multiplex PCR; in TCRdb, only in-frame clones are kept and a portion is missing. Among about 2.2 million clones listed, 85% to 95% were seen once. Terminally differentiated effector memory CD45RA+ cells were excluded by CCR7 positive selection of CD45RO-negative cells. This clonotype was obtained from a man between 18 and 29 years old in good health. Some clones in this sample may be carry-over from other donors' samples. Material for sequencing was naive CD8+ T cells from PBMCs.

For the CDR3, the DNA is TGTGCCAGCAGTATCGGACTAGCGGGAGGTGGAACAGATACGCAGTATTTT. Amino acids: CASSIGLAGGGTDTQYF. The V call is TRBV28, the J call TRBJ2-3; 14 bases map to TRBD2. Germline assignment: CDR1 MDHEN and CDR2 SYDVKM. The CDR3 runs to 17 residues. V was pared by 5 bases and J by 3 bases, with 7 bases of the junction left unmatched.